A single TCR beta chain is shown here with its context. The record originates from a study of blood T cell repertoires in COVID-19. Study-level background: Acute and convalescent COVID-19 specimens originated in the United States, Italy and Spain. Sample material is recorded as cDNA or gDNA derived from T cells, B-cell-depleted T cells, or PBMCs.

TCRdb's table, derived via immunoSEQ multiplex PCR, lists solely in-frame clones and lacks some. Of some 180,000 clones listed, 75% to 85% are singletons. The receptor was derived from a human donor in a cohort sampled during active COVID-19. The sequenced sample consisted of peripheral blood.

This chain's CDR3 is CASSLGGGDVRELFF. The CDR3 region has the DNA TGTGCCAGCAGCTTAGGTGGAGGGGACGTAAGGGAGCTGTTTTTT. The chain is built from TRBV11-3 and TRBJ2-2, with D perhaps TRBD2 (6 bases). Between the trimmed V and J ends, which lost 1 base and 9 bases, there was a span of 15 bases. Germline V gene sequence: CDR1 SGHNT, CDR2 YENEEA. CDR3 length: 15 residues.